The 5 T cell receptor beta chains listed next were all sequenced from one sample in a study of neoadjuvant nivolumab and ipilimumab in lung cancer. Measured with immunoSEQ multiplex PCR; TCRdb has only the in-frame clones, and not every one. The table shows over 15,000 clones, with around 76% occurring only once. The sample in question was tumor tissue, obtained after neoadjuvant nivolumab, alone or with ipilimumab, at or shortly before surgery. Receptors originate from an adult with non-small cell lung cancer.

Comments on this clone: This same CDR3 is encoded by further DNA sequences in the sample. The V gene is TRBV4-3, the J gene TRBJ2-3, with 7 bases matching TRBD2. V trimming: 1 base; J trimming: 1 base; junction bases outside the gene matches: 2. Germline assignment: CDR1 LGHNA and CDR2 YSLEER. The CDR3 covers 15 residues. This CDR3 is CASSQVGGGTDTQYF. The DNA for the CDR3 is TGCGCCAGCAGCCAAGTTGGGGGGGGCACAGATACGCAGTATTTT.

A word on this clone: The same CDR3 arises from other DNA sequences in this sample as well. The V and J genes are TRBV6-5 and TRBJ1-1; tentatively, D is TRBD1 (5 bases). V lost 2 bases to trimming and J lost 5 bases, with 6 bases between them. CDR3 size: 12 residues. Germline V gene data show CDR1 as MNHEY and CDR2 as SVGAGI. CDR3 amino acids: CASSYGGTEAFF. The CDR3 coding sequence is TGTGCCAGCAGTTACGGGGGAACTGAAGCTTTCTTT.

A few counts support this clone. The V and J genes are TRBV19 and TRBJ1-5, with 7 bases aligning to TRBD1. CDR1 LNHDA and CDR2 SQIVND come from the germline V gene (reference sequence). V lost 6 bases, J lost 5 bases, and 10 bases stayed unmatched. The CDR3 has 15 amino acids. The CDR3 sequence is CASRIGQAADQPQHF. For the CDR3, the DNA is TGTGCCAGTAGGATTGGACAGGCGGCAGATCAGCCCCAGCATTTT.

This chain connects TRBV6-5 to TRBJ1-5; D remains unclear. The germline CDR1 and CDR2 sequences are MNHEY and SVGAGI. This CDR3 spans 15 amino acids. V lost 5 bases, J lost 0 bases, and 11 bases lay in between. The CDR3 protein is CASSKQKNSNQPQHF. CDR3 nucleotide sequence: TGTGCCAGCAGTAAACAAAAAAATAGCAATCAGCCCCAGCATTTT.

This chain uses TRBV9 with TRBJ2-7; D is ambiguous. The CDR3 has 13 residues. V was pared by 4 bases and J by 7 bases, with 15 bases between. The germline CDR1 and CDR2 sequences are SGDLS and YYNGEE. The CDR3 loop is CASSRTPPGEQYF. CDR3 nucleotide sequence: TGTGCCAGCAGCCGAACCCCCCCCGGGGAGCAGTACTTC. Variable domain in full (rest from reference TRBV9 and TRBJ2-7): DSGVTQTPKHLITATGQRVTLRCSPRSGDLSVYWYQQSLDQGLQFLIQYYNGEERAKGNILERFSAQQFPDLHSELNLSSLELGDSALYFCASSRTPPGEQYFGPGTRLTVT.